This T cell receptor (beta chain) was retrieved from a study of T-cell reconstitution after alpha-beta-depleted transplantation in children. V lost 5 bases and J lost 8, with 13 bases in between. The CDR3 has 13 amino acids. Germline CDR1 reads SGHTA; CDR2 reads FQGNSA. Broader study findings: Newly produced T cells mostly provided counts and TCRbeta diversity after one year, as hyperexpanded clones declined.

Researchers prepared the TCRbeta library using unique molecular identifiers, the study reports. TCRdb redid the calling of the PCR reads with MiXCR, one entry per CDR3 protein. Of 25,000 or so distinct CDR3 sequences detected, 15% to 20% appear once; the ten largest clones hold less than 45%. This clonotype was counted only a few times. No antigen is known for it. The V and J genes are TRBV7-2 and TRBJ2-1; D might be TRBD1 (6 bases). Source: PBMCs, mostly from graft donor cells, taken 60 days after TCRalphabeta/CD19-depleted stem cell transplant. This receptor was identified in a male patient aged 2 to 9 who had a stem cell transplant for acute lymphoblastic leukemia, so the T cells may come from the graft donor. The CDR3 region is CASSPRQADEQFF. In DNA form, the CDR3 reads TGTGCCAGCAGCCCCCGACAGGCGGATGAGCAGTTCTTC.